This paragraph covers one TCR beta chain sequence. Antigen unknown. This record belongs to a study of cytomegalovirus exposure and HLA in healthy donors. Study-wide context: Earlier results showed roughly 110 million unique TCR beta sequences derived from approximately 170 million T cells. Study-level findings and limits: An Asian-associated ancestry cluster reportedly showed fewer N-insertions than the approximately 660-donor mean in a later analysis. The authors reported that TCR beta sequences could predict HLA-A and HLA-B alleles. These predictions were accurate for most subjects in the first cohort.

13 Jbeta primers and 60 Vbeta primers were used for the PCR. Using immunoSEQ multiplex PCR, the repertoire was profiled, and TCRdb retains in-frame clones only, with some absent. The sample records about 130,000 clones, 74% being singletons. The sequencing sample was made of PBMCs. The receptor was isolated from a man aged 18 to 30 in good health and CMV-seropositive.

In DNA form, the CDR3 reads TGTGCCAGCAGCTCGCCGGGACAGGTATTTACCTATGGCTACACCTTC. Its protein product is CASSSPGQVFTYGYTF. The chain couples TRBV7-9 to TRBJ1-2; 8 bases line up with TRBD1. CDR3 length: 16 residues. Trimming removed 4 bases from V and 4 bases from J; junction bases left unmatched: 11. The V gene's germline CDR1 is SEHNR and CDR2 FQNEAQ (reference sequence).